The clone carrying this T cell receptor beta chain was recorded many times. Time point in this sample: newly diagnosed GD, antithyroid drugs for less than 3 months. From PBMCs, RNA was extracted and then used to make the TCR library. Construction of TCR beta libraries relied on iRepertoire HTBI primers and on Arm-PCR targeting CDR3 regions. Each CDR3 protein gets one entry after TCRdb re-called the multiplex PCR reads with MiXCR. Of under 800,000 distinct CDR3 sequences in the sample, roughly 16% are singletons; the top ten hold about 18%. The data originate from a study of regulatory T cells in long-lasting Graves disease. Trimming took 7 bases from V and 11 from J; bases not matched to a gene: 10. CDR1 SNHLY and CDR2 FYNNEI come from the germline V gene. This CDR3 spans 13 amino acids. Separately, the same data were catalogued under a study of T cells in Graves' hyperthyroidism and ophthalmopathy.

The chain combines TRBV2 with TRBJ1-1; 10 bases align to TRBD1. The sequencing used peripheral blood mononuclear cells (PBMCs), collected at new diagnosis, from a patient treated with antithyroid drugs. The receptor comes from a woman aged 25 to 45 with Graves disease. The CDR3 region is CASNDRGRRNAFF. CDR3 sequence (DNA): TGTGCCAGCAACGACAGGGGGCGACGAAATGCTTTCTTT.